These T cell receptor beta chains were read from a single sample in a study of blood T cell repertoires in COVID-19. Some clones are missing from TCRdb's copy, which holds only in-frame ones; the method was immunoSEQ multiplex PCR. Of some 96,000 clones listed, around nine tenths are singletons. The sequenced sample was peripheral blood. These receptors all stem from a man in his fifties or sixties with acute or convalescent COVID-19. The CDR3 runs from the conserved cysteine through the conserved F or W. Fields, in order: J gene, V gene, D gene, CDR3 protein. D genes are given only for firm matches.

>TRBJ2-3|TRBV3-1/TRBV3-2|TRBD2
CASSPSPASGRLDTQYF
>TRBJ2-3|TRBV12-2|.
CASRLASDTQYF
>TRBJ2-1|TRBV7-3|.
CASSLQAGRPTYNEQFF
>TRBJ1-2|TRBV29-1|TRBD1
CSVGDRGLYGYTF
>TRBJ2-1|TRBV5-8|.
CASSLGASPLSSYNEQFF
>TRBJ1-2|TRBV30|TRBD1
CAWEGQGTNYGYTF
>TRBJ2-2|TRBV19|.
CASKPSLSGELFF
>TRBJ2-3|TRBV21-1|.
CASSKATSGHLGDTQYF
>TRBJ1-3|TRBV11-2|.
CASSLVQNTGNTIYF
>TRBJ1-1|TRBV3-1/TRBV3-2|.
CASSPARGGMAEAFF
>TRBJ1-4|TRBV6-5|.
CASRRGVPGEKLFF
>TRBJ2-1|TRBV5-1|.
CASSLVRPSDEQFF
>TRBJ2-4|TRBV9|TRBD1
CASSVGTGGLLAKNIQYF
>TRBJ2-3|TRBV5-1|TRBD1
CASSTPGTGPGTQYF
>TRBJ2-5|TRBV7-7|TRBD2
CASSHMMTSGTQNRETQYF
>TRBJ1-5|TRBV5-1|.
CASSLEGAGQPQHF
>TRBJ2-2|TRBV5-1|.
CASELGTRNTGELFF
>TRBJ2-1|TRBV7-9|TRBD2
CASSSLPTSGTNNEQFF
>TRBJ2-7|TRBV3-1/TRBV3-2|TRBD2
CASGGERTSGNYEQYF
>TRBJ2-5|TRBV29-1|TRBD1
CSVETGPEETQYF
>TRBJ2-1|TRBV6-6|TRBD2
CASRPGTSGKTQFF
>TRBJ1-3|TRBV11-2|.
CASSLDPGSANTIYF
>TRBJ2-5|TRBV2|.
CASSGRMGAQETQYF
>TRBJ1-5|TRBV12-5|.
CASGLSQWQPQHF
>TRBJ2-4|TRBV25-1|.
CASSDKQGWANIQYF
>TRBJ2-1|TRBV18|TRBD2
CASSPYTSGSNYNEQFF
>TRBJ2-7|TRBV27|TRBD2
CASSLSLAGVYEQYF